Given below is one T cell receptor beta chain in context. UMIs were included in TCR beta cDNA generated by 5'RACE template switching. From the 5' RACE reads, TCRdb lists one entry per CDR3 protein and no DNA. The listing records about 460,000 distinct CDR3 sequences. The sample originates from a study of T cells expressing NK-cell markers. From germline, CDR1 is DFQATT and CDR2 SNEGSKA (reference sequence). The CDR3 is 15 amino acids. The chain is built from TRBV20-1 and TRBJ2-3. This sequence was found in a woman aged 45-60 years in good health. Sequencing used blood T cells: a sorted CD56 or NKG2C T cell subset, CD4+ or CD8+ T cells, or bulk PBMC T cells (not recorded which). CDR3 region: CSARATTDGSDTQYF.